A selection of T cell receptor beta chains follows, all from one sample in a study of CD8+CD57+ T cells in acquired aplastic anemia. TCRdb passed the reads through MiXCR, listing each CDR3 protein once. The sample holds some 410,000 distinct CDR3 sequences, about 70% seen once. Sequencing was performed on sorted CD4+, CD8+, or CD8+CD57+ T cells (not recorded which) from PBMCs. Every receptor here comes from a human donor in good health, serving as a control. CDR3s include the opening cysteine and the closing phenylalanine or tryptophan. D genes are given only for firm matches. The size field is filled for only some rows; it gives once, few, many or a size class.

clone size	V gene	D gene	J gene	CDR3 DNA	CDR3 protein
NA	TRBV11-2	NA	TRBJ2-7	TGTGCCAGCAGCACGGGGGAAGAAAGGAGGCCCTCCTACGAGCAGTACTTC	CASSTGEERRPSYEQYF
NA	TRBV7-6	NA	TRBJ2-5	TGTGCCAGCAGCTTAGCGCGGTGGGGGACCCAGTACTTC	CASSLARWGTQYF
many	TRBV7-3	TRBD1	TRBJ2-2	TGTGCCAGCAGCATAGACAGGGGGGCGAACACCGGGGAGCTGTTTTTT	CASSIDRGANTGELFF
NA	TRBV20-1	NA	TRBJ1-2	TGCAGTGCTACTGCCGACTATGGCTACACCTTC	CSATADYGYTF
NA	TRBV20-1	TRBD1	TRBJ1-1	TGCAGTGCTTACGGACAGGGCTACGAGCCTGAAGCTTTCTTT	CSAYGQGYEPEAFF
NA	TRBV29-1	NA	TRBJ1-1	TGCAGCGCCCGCCGAGGGGGGAACGAGGAAGATTTCTTT	CSARRGGNEEDFF
NA	TRBV5-1	TRBD1	TRBJ1-6	TGCGCCAGCAGCTTGGAGGGACAGGGGGCCCTCCACTTT	CASSLEGQGALHF
NA	TRBV2	NA	TRBJ1-6	TGTGCCAGCAGTGATCGGCCAGGGAGGGATTCACCCCTCCACTTT	CASSDRPGRDSPLHF
few	TRBV2	NA	TRBJ2-2	TGTGCCAGCAGTGGGATTGGCCCTGTGGAGCTGTTTTTT	CASSGIGPVELFF
few	TRBV15	NA	TRBJ1-6	TGTGCCACCAGCAGAGATCAAGGACCGAATAATTCGCCCCTCCACTTT	CATSRDQGPNNSPLHF
NA	TRBV6-6	NA	TRBJ1-2	TGTGCCAGCAGTATGTTTCAGGGAAGCCTCGATGGCTACGCCTTC	CASSMFQGSLDGYAF
NA	TRBV6-4	NA	TRBJ1-5	TGTGCCAGCAGTGAGGAGCCAGGTAGCAATCAGCCCCAGCATTTT	CASSEEPGSNQPQHF
NA	TRBV29-1	TRBD1	TRBJ2-1	TGCAGCGTTGGGGACAGGGTGGGCTACGAGCAGTTCTTC	CSVGDRVGYEQFF
NA	TRBV7-7	NA	TRBJ2-5	TGTGCTAGCGCGGGGGCTGGTTTGGTAGGAGAGACCCAGTACTTC	CASAGAGLVGETQYF